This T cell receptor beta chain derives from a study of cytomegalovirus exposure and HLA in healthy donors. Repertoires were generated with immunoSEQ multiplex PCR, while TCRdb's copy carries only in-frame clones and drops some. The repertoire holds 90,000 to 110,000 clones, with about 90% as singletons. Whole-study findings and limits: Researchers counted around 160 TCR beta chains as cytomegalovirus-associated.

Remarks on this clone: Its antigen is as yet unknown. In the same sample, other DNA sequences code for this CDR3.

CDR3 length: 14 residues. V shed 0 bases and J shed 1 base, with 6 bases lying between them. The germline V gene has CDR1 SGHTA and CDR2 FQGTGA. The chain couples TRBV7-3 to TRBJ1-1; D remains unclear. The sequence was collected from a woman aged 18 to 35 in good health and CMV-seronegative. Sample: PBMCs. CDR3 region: CASSLTGRNTEAFF. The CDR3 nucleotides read TGTGCCAGCAGCTTAACTGGCAGGAACACTGAAGCTTTCTTT.